The 17 T cell receptor beta chains below all came from one sample that was sequenced in a study of T-cell memory formation after mild COVID-19 (dated by TCRdb to about 2021). The receptor library was made with 5' RACE. For sequencing, an Illumina NovaSeq 6000 was employed. In TCRdb, the public reads were trimmed at Q25 with fastp and aligned with MiXCR, with productive beta chains retained. Here each entry gathers all rows of one CDR3 protein and keeps the most common genes and DNA. Recorded for this sample are around 340,000 distinct CDR3 sequences; about an eighth of them occurred a single time. The ten top clones hold 22% of the sample. Sequencing was performed on PBMCs or a T cell subset sorted from them (not recorded which). All receptors derive from a man younger than 30 who had mild COVID-19 (a few samples of this study predate the infection). The sample titles of this study are shuffled in the database, so cell type and time point are left out; the donor was told from shared clones.

This clonotype has just a few counts. This chain uses TRBV18 with TRBJ2-7; D might be TRBD2 (6 bases). CDR3 size: 15 residues. The V and J ends lost 2 bases and 3 bases respectively, with 14 bases between them. From germline, CDR1 is KGHSH and CDR2 LQKENI. The DNA for the CDR3 is TGTGCCAGCTCACCAGGGGATAGGGGAGGCTACGAGCAGTACGTC. As protein: CASSPGDRGGYEQYV.

This clonotype was counted a few times. The chain recombines TRBV21-1 with TRBJ1-1. TRBV21-1 is given as a pseudogene. The CDR3 has 15 amino acids. For the CDR3, the DNA is TGTGCCAGCAGCAAACGACCGTATGTGAACACTGAAGCTTTCTTT. Its protein is CASSKRPYVNTEAFF.

There are a few counts of this clonotype. V gene TRBV20-1 combines with J gene TRBJ2-2; the match to TRBD1 covers 7 bases. The junction had 5 bases not matched to a gene; V was cut back by 6 bases and J by 1 base. CDR1 DFQATT and CDR2 SNEGSKA come from the germline V gene (reference sequence). This CDR3 spans 14 amino acids. The CDR3 region is CSAQGQENTGELFF. The CDR3 coding sequence is TGCAGTGCCCAAGGACAGGAGAACACCGGGGAGCTGTTTTTT.

The chain links TRBV20-1 to TRBJ2-3, with D unresolved. The CDR3 loop spans 13 amino acids. CDR1 is DFQATT, CDR2 SNEGSKA, per germline (reference sequence). Trimming took off 1 base at V and 4 bases at J, with 9 bases between the two ends. The CDR3 spells CSARVPGADTQYF. CDR3 sequence (DNA): TGCAGTGCTAGAGTCCCAGGCGCAGATACGCAGTATTTT.

The chain has TRBV18 and TRBJ1-4; 8 bases are shared with TRBD1. The germline gives CDR1 KGHSH, CDR2 LQKENI. Unmatched junction bases numbered 7, after V lost 3 bases and J lost 16 bases. The CDR3 consists of 12 residues. CDR3 loop: CASSPRMGQAFF. CDR3 nucleotides: TGTGCCAGCTCACCCAGGATGGGACAGGCGTTTTTT.

This clonotype was seen a few times. The DNA for the CDR3 is TGTGCCTGGAACCGGGACAGGGGGCTGAATGAGCAGTTCTTC. Translation: CAWNRDRGLNEQFF. V and J are TRBV30 and TRBJ2-1, with TRBD1 matching over 12 bases. V shed 4 bases, J shed 7 bases, and the junction held 5 bases outside the gene matches. The CDR3 has 14 amino acids. Germline CDR1 reads GTSNPN; CDR2 reads SVGIG (reference sequence). Full variable domain (rest looked up from reference TRBV30 and TRBJ2-1): SQTIHQWPATLVQPVGSPLSLECTVEGTSNPNLYWYRQAAGRGLQLLFYSVGIGQISSEVPQNLSASRPQDRQFILSSKKLLLSDSGFYLCAWNRDRGLNEQFFGPGTRLTVL.

Concerning this clonotype: The junction and the germline gene differ at one end; a read error may be behind it. The chain joins TRBV7-7 to TRBJ2-1; 7 bases agree with TRBD1. Germline V CDR1 and CDR2: SSHAT, FNYEAQ (reference sequence). CDR3 size: 15 residues. The CDR3 sequence is CASSPTGNPFDEQFF. The CDR3 nucleotides read TGTGCTAGCAGCCCGACAGGGAATCCCTTCGATGAGCAGTTCTTC.

The genes are TRBV7-9 and TRBJ1-2, with D possibly being TRBD1 (5 bases). Deletions cut 5 bases from V and 4 bases from J, with 20 bases between. The CDR3 consists of 16 residues. Germline V CDR1 and CDR2: SEHNR, FQNEAQ (reference sequence). The CDR3, as DNA: TGTGCCAGCAGCCCTGCAGGCCCCGGGGCTACCTATGGCTACACCTTC. Its translation: CASSPAGPGATYGYTF.

This clonotype was detected a few times. The chain uses TRBV11-2 and TRBJ2-1; TRBD2 matches 7 bases. The J segment lost 14 bases and the V segment lost 2 bases, leaving 3 bases of the junction unmatched. The germline V gene has CDR1 SGHAT and CDR2 FQNNGV. The CDR3 has 11 amino acids. CDR3 sequence: CASSLLGREFF. The CDR3 DNA sequence: TGTGCCAGCAGCTTACTAGGGAGGGAGTTCTTC. Full variable domain (outside the CDR3, taken from reference TRBV11-2 and TRBJ2-1): EAGVAQSPRYKIIEKRQSVAFWCNPISGHATLYWYQQILGQGPKLLIQFQNNGVVDDSQLPKDRFSAERLKGVDSTLKIQPAKLEDSAVYLCASSLLGREFFGPGTRLTVL.

The chain uses TRBV12-3 or TRBV12-4 and TRBJ2-1; the D is unclear. The CDR3 extends over 14 amino acids. V was cut by 1 base and J by 3 bases, with 7 bases left in between. This CDR3 reads CASSLGRIYNEQFF. CDR3 in DNA: TGTGCCAGCAGTTTAGGGCGGATCTACAATGAGCAGTTCTTC.

This clonotype was found many times. J is TRBJ2-2 and V is TRBV29-1, with no clear D. V shed 2 bases and J shed 0 bases, with 7 bases lying between them. Germline-derived CDR1 and CDR2 are SQVTM and ANQGSEA. The CDR3 totals 14 residues. The CDR3 DNA follows: TGCAGCGTTGAAACGAACGCGAACACCGGGGAGCTGTTTTTT. Its translation: CSVETNANTGELFF.

This clonotype occurred a few times. The rearrangement links TRBV29-1 to TRBJ1-1, with TRBD1 as a possible D gene (6 bases). Germline CDR1 reads SQVTM; CDR2 reads ANQGSEA. V shed 3 bases and J shed 5 bases, with 10 bases lying between them. The CDR3 extends over 12 amino acids. DNA of the CDR3: TGCAGCGTTGACAGGGGTGAAACTGAAGCTTTCTTT. Its protein product is CSVDRGETEAFF. Based on the CDR3 plus reference TRBV29-1 and TRBJ1-1, the full variable domain is SAVISQKPSRDICQRGTSLTIQCQVDSQVTMMFWYRQQPGQSLTLIATANQGSEATYESGFVIDKFPISRPNLTFSTLTVSNMSPEDSSIYLCSVDRGETEAFFGQGTRLTVV.

In DNA form, the CDR3 reads TGCGCCAGCAGTCGGGCGCTTATCCCTCGCACAGATACGCAGTATTTT. This sequence encodes CASSRALIPRTDTQYF. V gene TRBV4-1 combines with J gene TRBJ2-3; D ambiguous. Trimming removed 6 bases from V and 1 base from J, with 17 bases in between. This CDR3 has 16 residues. Looked up from germline, CDR1 is MGHRA and CDR2 is YSYEKL.

This clonotype was seen at least ten times. The CDR3 loop reads CASSESIEVSSSPLHF. CDR3 bases: TGCGCCAGCAGCGAGAGTATCGAGGTCTCTAGTTCACCCCTCCACTTT. The V and J genes are TRBV5-1 and TRBJ1-6; no reliable D call. V gave up 4 bases and J gave up 9 bases, with 20 bases separating them. Germline CDR1 SGHRS, CDR2 YFSETQ. This CDR3 region has 16 residues.

This clonotype appeared a few times. The chain uses TRBV28 and TRBJ1-2; no clear D gene. Germline values: CDR1 MDHEN, CDR2 SYDVKM. This CDR3 contains 14 residues. Trimming left V 3 bases short and J 0 bases short, with 8 bases between. CDR3 coding DNA: TGTGCCAGCAGTTTTTGGATTCCTAACTATGGCTACACCTTC. Protein: CASSFWIPNYGYTF.

This clonotype was detected only a few times. This sequence joins TRBV5-1 and TRBJ2-3; 12 bases are a match to TRBD2. In germline, CDR1 is SGHRS, CDR2 YFSETQ. This CDR3 is built from 20 residues. V was pared by 1 base and J by 4 bases, with 16 bases of the junction left unmatched. CDR3 nucleotide sequence: TGCGCCAGCAGCTTGAAATTACTAGCGGGGGGAAATGCCGAAGCAGATACGCAGTATTTT. Protein sequence: CASSLKLLAGGNAEADTQYF. The complete variable domain, with remaining parts taken from reference TRBV5-1 and TRBJ2-3, reads KAGVTQTPRYLIKTRGQQVTLSCSPISGHRSVSWYQQTPGQGLQFLFEYFSETQRNKGNFPGRFSGRQFSNSRSEMNVSTLELGDSALYLCASSLKLLAGGNAEADTQYFGPGTRLTVL.

This clonotype was detected only a few times. The chain recombines TRBV6-2 or TRBV6-3 with TRBJ2-7; a possible D gene is TRBD2 (5 bases). This CDR3 spans 15 amino acids. Germline loops: CDR1 MNHEY, CDR2 SVGEGT. V was trimmed by 9 bases and J by 2 bases, leaving 20 bases between them. The CDR3 nucleotides are TGTGCCAGTACGGACGGCTTGAGAGGGACCTACGAGCAGTACTTC. Amino acids: CASTDGLRGTYEQYF.